The next 30 T cell receptor beta chains were all read from a single sample in a study of B cell selection in AIRE deficiency. Only in-frame clones appear in the TCRdb table, and some are missing; sequencing was by immunoSEQ multiplex PCR. In the table there are roughly 25,000 clones, approximately 96% of which are singletons. Conventional CD4 T cells were sorted as CD4+CD127+ cells. Sequencing was carried out using CD4+CD127+ conventional T cells sorted from PBMCs. These TCRs come from a human donor in good health.

The chain couples TRBV11-2 to TRBJ1-1; D ambiguous. Germline V lookup: CDR1 SGHAT, CDR2 FQNNGV. This CDR3 is 14 amino acids long. Trimming shortened V by 6 bases and J by 1 base, and 12 bases separated the two germline ends. The CDR3 bases are TGTGCCAGCAGTACCACGACCGGGAACACTGAAGCTTTCTTT. Protein sequence: CASSTTTGNTEAFF.

The V and J genes are TRBV5-5 and TRBJ1-5, with 12 positions matching TRBD1. J gave up 7 bases and V 5 bases, and 10 bases lay outside the gene matches. The germline V gene has CDR1 SGHKS and CDR2 YYEKEE (reference sequence). CDR3 length: 16 residues. CDR3 DNA sequence: TGTGCCAGCAGTTCAGGGACAGGGGGCCGGGGCCAGCCCCAGCATTTT. Its translation: CASSSGTGGRGQPQHF. The entire variable domain, with the rest obtained from reference TRBV5-5 and TRBJ1-5, is as follows: DAGVTQSPTHLIKTRGQQVTLRCSPISGHKSVSWYQQVLGQGPQFIFQYYEKEERGRGNFPDRFSARQFPNYSSELNVNALLLGDSALYLCASSSGTGGRGQPQHFGDGTRLSIL.

CDR3 amino acids: CASSFTGSDSPLHF. The DNA for the CDR3 is TGCGCCAGCAGCTTTACAGGGAGCGATTCACCCCTCCACTTT. V and J are TRBV5-1 and TRBJ1-6, with D possibly TRBD1 on 6 matching bases. The CDR3 contains 14 residues. Looked up from germline, CDR1 is SGHRS and CDR2 is YFSETQ. The V end was cut by 2 bases, the J end by 8 bases, with 11 bases between.

The gene calls are TRBV6-1 and TRBJ2-7; a weak D match, TRBD2 (6 bases). Germline assignment: CDR1 MNHNS and CDR2 SASEGT. CDR3 length equals 14 residues. The V and J ends lost 2 bases and 12 bases respectively, with 20 bases between them. The CDR3 sequence is CASSESGTDAGLYF. DNA for the CDR3: TGTGCCAGCAGTGAATCGGGGACTGACGCAGGGCTGTACTTC.

The rearrangement links TRBV11-3 to TRBJ1-3; the match to TRBD1 covers 7 bases. The CDR3 is 15 amino acids. Looked up from germline, CDR1 is SGHNT and CDR2 is YENEEA. V was clipped by 4 bases and J by 4 bases; unmatched bases: 7. Written as DNA, the CDR3 is TGTGCCAGCAGCTGGCCAGGGGGAACAGGAAACACCATATATTTT. Translating gives CASSWPGGTGNTIYF.

This clone was seen a single time. This chain connects TRBV28 to TRBJ2-5, with 7 positions matching TRBD1. The germline V gene has CDR1 MDHEN and CDR2 SYDVKM. Unmatched junction bases numbered 2, after V lost 5 bases and J lost 5 bases. This CDR3 is 12 amino acids long. This CDR3 is CASSGTDETQYF. CDR3 nucleotide sequence: TGTGCCAGCAGTGGGACAGATGAGACCCAGTACTTC.

The V and J genes are TRBV7-3 and TRBJ2-1; 7 nucleotides align to TRBD1. V lost 3 bases, J lost 9 bases, and 5 bases stayed unmatched. This CDR3 comprises 13 residues. Per germline, CDR1 SGHTA and CDR2 FQGTGA. The CDR3 nucleotides read TGTGCCAGCAGCTTTGGACAGGCCAGTGAGCAGTTCTTC. As protein: CASSFGQASEQFF.

The rearrangement links TRBV28 to TRBJ1-2; 7 nucleotides line up with TRBD1. V shed 2 bases and J 6 bases; nucleotides not matched to a gene: 3. From germline, CDR1 is MDHEN and CDR2 SYDVKM. The CDR3 contains 13 residues. The CDR3 DNA reads TGTGCCAGCAGTTTACCAGGGGGAGATGGCTACACCTTC. Amino acid sequence: CASSLPGGDGYTF.

The chain joins TRBV5-1 to TRBJ2-3; the D is unclear. The CDR3 is made up of 10 amino acids. V lost 4 bases, J lost 7 bases, and 4 bases lay in between. Germline loops: CDR1 SGHRS, CDR2 YFSETQ. CDR3 DNA: TGCGCCAGCAGCGGTAATACGCAGTATTTT. It is translated as CASSGNTQYF.

The genes are TRBV7-6 and TRBJ2-3; 9 bases are shared with TRBD1. The germline gives CDR1 SGHVS, CDR2 FNYEAQ. This CDR3 contains 16 residues. Trimming took 4 bases from V and 1 from J; bases not matched to a gene: 6. The CDR3 bases are TGTGCCAGCAGCTCGAGAAGGACAGGGGGCACAGATACGCAGTATTTT. Amino acids: CASSSRRTGGTDTQYF.

The genes are TRBV2 and TRBJ2-1; a possible D gene is TRBD2 (5 bases). The germline gives CDR1 SNHLY, CDR2 FYNNEI. This CDR3 region has 14 residues. Trimming removed 7 bases from V and 2 bases from J, with 12 bases in between. The CDR3 nucleotides read TGTGCCAGCACCGGAAAGACTACCTACAATGAGCAGTTCTTC. Its protein product is CASTGKTTYNEQFF.

CDR3 amino acids: CASSPGLTQETQYF. In nucleotides, the CDR3 is TGTGCCAGCAGCCCGGGACTAACTCAAGAGACCCAGTACTTC. The chain joins TRBV5-6 to TRBJ2-5; 7 nucleotides line up with TRBD2. CDR3 size: 14 residues. V trimming: 4 bases; J trimming: 2 bases; junction bases outside the gene matches: 5. CDR1 is SGHDT and CDR2 is YYEEEE in the germline V gene.

The chain combines TRBV2 with TRBJ1-2; a possible D gene is TRBD1 (5 bases). The CDR3 totals 14 residues. Per germline, CDR1 SNHLY and CDR2 FYNNEI. Trimming stripped 4 bases from V and 2 bases from J, with 11 bases between. In DNA form, the CDR3 reads TGTGCCAGCAGTGGATTGAGGGGAAACTATGGCTACACCTTC. Its protein is CASSGLRGNYGYTF.

This sequence joins TRBV19 and TRBJ1-5; a weak D match, TRBD1 (5 bases). V was cut by 4 bases and J by 4 bases, with 11 bases left in between. Germline CDR1 reads LNHDA; CDR2 reads SQIVND (reference sequence). This CDR3 has 14 amino acids. Written as DNA, the CDR3 is TGTGCCAGTAGTACAGGGAGAGGGAATCAGCCCCAGCATTTT. Protein: CASSTGRGNQPQHF.

The J gene is TRBJ1-2, the V gene TRBV5-1; the match to TRBD1 covers 10 bases. V lost 0 bases and J lost 7; bases outside the gene matches: 6. Germline lookup yields CDR1 SGHRS and CDR2 YFSETQ. This CDR3 has 15 residues. The CDR3 nucleotides read TGCGCCAGCAGCTTGGAACCGGGACAGGGGTTTGGCTACACCTTC. Protein product: CASSLEPGQGFGYTF.

The rearrangement links TRBV7-8 to TRBJ2-7; no clear D. The CDR3 runs 15 residues. Germline CDR1 reads SGHVS; CDR2 reads FQNEAQ. Trimming took 1 base from V and 2 from J, leaving 12 bases between them. CDR3 nucleotide sequence: TGTGCCAGCAGCTTAGTTCTAGTGGATACCTACGAGCAGTACTTC. Its protein is CASSLVLVDTYEQYF.

The rearrangement links TRBV7-3 to TRBJ2-5, with TRBD2 identical over 8 bases. The CDR3 runs 17 residues. Germline-derived CDR1 and CDR2 are SGHTA and FQGTGA. The trim removed 5 bases at V and 5 bases at J, leaving 16 bases unmatched. The CDR3 reads CASSRTGGARRDETQYF. CDR3 bases: TGTGCCAGCAGCCGGACGGGAGGGGCCCGCCGGGACGAGACCCAGTACTTC.

This clone was observed a single time. CDR3 amino acids: CASSMLGQPKFF. In DNA form, the CDR3 reads TGTGCCAGTAGCATGCTGGGCCAGCCTAAGTTCTTC. This rearrangement joins TRBV19 to TRBJ2-1; no firm D call. Germline CDR1 is LNHDA and CDR2 is SQIVND (reference sequence). V shed 6 bases and J shed 14 bases, with 17 bases lying between them. The CDR3 loop spans 12 amino acids.

This clone was picked up one time. The chain employs TRBV28 and TRBJ2-7; 8 bases line up with TRBD1. The CDR3 has 17 amino acids. Germline trimming cut 8 bases from V and 3 bases from J; bases unmatched to any gene: 18. Germline V lookup: CDR1 MDHEN, CDR2 SYDVKM. CDR3 amino acids: CASSGQDPMRTDYEQYF. The CDR3 DNA reads TGTGCCAGCTCGGGACAGGACCCGATGCGGACCGACTACGAGCAGTACTTC.

The rearrangement links TRBV5-1 to TRBJ1-5, with D perhaps TRBD1 (6 bases). The CDR3 loop spans 15 amino acids. The germline V gene encodes CDR1 SGHRS and CDR2 YFSETQ. V lost 1 base to trimming and J lost 3 bases, with 11 bases between them. CDR3 in amino acids: CASSLRGGSNQPQHF. In DNA form, the CDR3 reads TGCGCCAGCAGCTTGAGGGGGGGTTCCAATCAGCCCCAGCATTTT.

The chain is built from TRBV27 and TRBJ2-7; TRBD1 is a possible D gene (5 bases). Germline V gives CDR1 MNHEY, CDR2 SMNVEV (reference sequence). The CDR3 runs 14 residues. V was shortened by 6 bases and J by 2 bases, with 14 bases between the two germline ends. The DNA for the CDR3 is TGTGCCAGCAGGATGGACACCTTTGCCTACGAGCAGTACTTC. Its protein product is CASRMDTFAYEQYF.

The chain combines TRBV18 with TRBJ2-2, with D possibly being TRBD1 or TRBD2 (5 bases each). Deletions cut 6 bases from V and 4 bases from J, with 9 bases between. The CDR3 extends over 13 amino acids. Germline-derived CDR1 and CDR2 are KGHSH and LQKENI. The CDR3 sequence: CASSGERTGELFF. Here the CDR3 DNA reads TGTGCCAGCTCGGGGGAGCGCACCGGGGAGCTGTTTTTT.

The V call is TRBV6-5, the J call TRBJ1-5; D perhaps matches TRBD1 (6 bases). Between the trimmed V and J ends, which lost 7 bases and 6 bases, there was a span of 19 bases. The CDR3 is 15 amino acids. Per the germline V gene, CDR1 is MNHEY and CDR2 is SVGAGI. Here the CDR3 reads CASTTMLQGSQPQHF. CDR3 in DNA: TGTGCCAGCACAACAATGCTACAGGGAAGTCAGCCCCAGCATTTT.

This chain connects TRBV5-4 to TRBJ2-2; the D gene is possibly TRBD1 (5 bases). Trimming left V 2 bases short and J 1 base short, with 6 bases between. This CDR3 has 14 residues. Germline V gives CDR1 SGHNT, CDR2 YYREEE (reference sequence). CDR3 loop: CASSFDRNTGELFF. The CDR3 region has the DNA TGTGCCAGCAGCTTTGACAGGAACACCGGGGAGCTGTTTTTT.

The gene calls are TRBV18 and TRBJ2-7, with TRBD2 as a possible D gene (5 bases). V was trimmed by 0 bases and J by 6 bases, leaving 18 bases between them. Germline V gene lookup returns CDR1 KGHSH and CDR2 LQKENI. The CDR3 loop spans 16 amino acids. CDR3 in DNA: TGTGCCAGCTCACCACCCGCCAAAGCCGGCGGACTCGAGCAGTACTTC. As protein: CASSPPAKAGGLEQYF.

The chain recombines TRBV28 with TRBJ2-6; D remains ambiguous. The CDR3 is 15 residues long. Trimming stripped 2 bases from V and 0 bases from J, with 5 bases between. From germline, CDR1 is MDHEN and CDR2 SYDVKM. The CDR3 reads CASSLGSSGANVLTF. The CDR3 bases are TGTGCCAGCAGTTTAGGGTCCTCTGGGGCCAACGTCCTGACTTTC.

The chain employs TRBV28 and TRBJ1-5; D possibly corresponds to TRBD1 (5 bases). This CDR3 comprises 16 residues. Looked up from germline, CDR1 is MDHEN and CDR2 is SYDVKM. V shed 5 bases and J shed 0 bases, with 14 bases lying between them. CDR3 in amino acids: CASSLQGGYSNQPQHF. The CDR3 DNA reads as TGTGCCAGCAGTCTTCAGGGCGGATATAGCAATCAGCCCCAGCATTTT.

The rearrangement uses TRBV6-1 and TRBJ2-1, with 7 bases identical to TRBD2. Germline CDR1 and CDR2: MNHNS and SASEGT. The CDR3 has 15 amino acids. V lost 4 bases, J lost 6 bases, and 9 bases stayed unmatched. The CDR3 protein is CASSATSLPGNEQFF. CDR3 nucleotide sequence: TGTGCCAGCAGTGCGACTAGCCTACCTGGCAATGAGCAGTTCTTC.

J is TRBJ2-3 and V is TRBV7-3; D gene uncertain. This CDR3 comprises 14 residues. Trimming pared 1 base from V and 0 bases from J, leaving 5 bases between. CDR1 is SGHTA, CDR2 FQGTGA, per germline. The CDR3 coding sequence is TGTGCCAGCAGCTTAATGCCTAGCACAGATACGCAGTATTTT. Translating it yields CASSLMPSTDTQYF.

The chain carries TRBV7-9 and TRBJ2-3; the D is unclear. Trimming left V 4 bases short and J 2 bases short, with 13 bases between. The CDR3 has 15 amino acids. Germline V CDR1 and CDR2: SEHNR, FQNEAQ (reference sequence). The CDR3 loop is CASSSPGTNTDTQYF. CDR3 DNA: TGTGCCAGCAGCTCACCCGGCACCAACACAGATACGCAGTATTTT.